This T cell receptor beta chain was retrieved from a study of blood T cell repertoires in COVID-19. All enrollees were about 18 to 95 years old and from about 24 US areas. The length of the CDR3 is 17 residues. Germline V gives CDR1 MDHEN, CDR2 SYDVKM. The J segment lost 6 bases and the V segment lost 5 bases, leaving 11 bases of the junction unmatched. Under the authors' procedure: Amplification of reference gene primers provided the estimated nucleated cell counts. TCRdb's table, derived via immunoSEQ multiplex PCR, lists solely in-frame clones and lacks some. V, J and clone size reflect that table, while D and trimming were determined from the DNA. The sample consists of fewer than 400,000 clones, around nine tenths of them appearing once.

This chain uses TRBV28 with TRBJ2-2; the match to TRBD1 covers 11 bases. The sample taken for sequencing was PBMCs or T cells enriched from blood (not recorded which). This clonotype originated in a woman in her 50s who had recovered from COVID-19. CDR3 coding DNA: TGTGCCAGCAGTCACTTTCTGGGGACAGGGGGATCCGGGGAGCTGTTTTTT. Residues: CASSHFLGTGGSGELFF.